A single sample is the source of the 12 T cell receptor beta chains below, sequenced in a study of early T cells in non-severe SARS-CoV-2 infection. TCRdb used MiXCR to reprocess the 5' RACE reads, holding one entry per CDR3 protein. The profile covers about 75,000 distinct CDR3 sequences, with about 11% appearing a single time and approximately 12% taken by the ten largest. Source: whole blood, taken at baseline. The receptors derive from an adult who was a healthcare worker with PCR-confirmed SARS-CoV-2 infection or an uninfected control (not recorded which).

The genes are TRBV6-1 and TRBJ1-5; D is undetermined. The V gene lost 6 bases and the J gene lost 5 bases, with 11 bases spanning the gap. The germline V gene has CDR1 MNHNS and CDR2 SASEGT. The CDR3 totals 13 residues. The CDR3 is CASSDLRYQPQHF. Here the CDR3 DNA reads TGTGCCAGCAGCGACCTGCGCTATCAGCCCCAGCATTTT.

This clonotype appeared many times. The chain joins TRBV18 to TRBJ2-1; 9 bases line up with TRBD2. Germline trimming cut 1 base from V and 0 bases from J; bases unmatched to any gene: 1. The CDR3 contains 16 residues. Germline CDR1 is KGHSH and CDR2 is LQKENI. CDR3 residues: CASSPLAGASYNEQFF. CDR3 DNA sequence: TGTGCCAGCTCACCACTAGCGGGGGCCTCCTACAATGAGCAGTTCTTC.

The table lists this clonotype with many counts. CDR3 protein: CSVWAGWDQPQHF. CDR3 bases: TGCAGTGTATGGGCAGGGTGGGATCAGCCCCAGCATTTT. The chain employs TRBV20-1 and TRBJ1-5, with D possibly matching TRBD1 (5 bases). The length of the CDR3 is 13 residues. Trimming pared 7 bases from V and 5 bases from J, leaving 15 bases between. Germline CDR1 is DFQATT and CDR2 is SNEGSKA (reference sequence).

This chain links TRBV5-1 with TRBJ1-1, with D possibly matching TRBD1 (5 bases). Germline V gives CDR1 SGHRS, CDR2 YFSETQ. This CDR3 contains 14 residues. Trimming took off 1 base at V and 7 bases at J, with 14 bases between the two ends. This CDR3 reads CASSLRQGGSEAFF. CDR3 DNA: TGCGCCAGCAGCTTGAGGCAGGGCGGGAGTGAAGCTTTCTTT.

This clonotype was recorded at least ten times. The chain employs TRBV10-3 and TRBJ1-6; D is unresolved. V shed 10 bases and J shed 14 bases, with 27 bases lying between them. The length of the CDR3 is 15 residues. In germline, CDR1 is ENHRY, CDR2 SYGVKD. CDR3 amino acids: CASGRDSRVFGSLHF. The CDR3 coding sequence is TGTGCCAGCGGGAGGGATTCGAGGGTATTTGGATCCCTCCACTTT.

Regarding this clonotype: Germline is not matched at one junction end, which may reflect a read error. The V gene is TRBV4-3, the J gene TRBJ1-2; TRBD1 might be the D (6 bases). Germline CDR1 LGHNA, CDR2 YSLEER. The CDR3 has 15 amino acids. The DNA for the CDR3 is TGCACCAGCAGCCAAACGCTGGACAGTTACTATGGCTACACCTTC. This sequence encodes CTSSQTLDSYYGYTF.

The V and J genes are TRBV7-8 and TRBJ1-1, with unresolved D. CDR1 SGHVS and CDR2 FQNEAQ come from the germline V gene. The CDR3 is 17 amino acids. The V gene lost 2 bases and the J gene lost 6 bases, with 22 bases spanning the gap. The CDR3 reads CASSLRGFGIYLSEAFF. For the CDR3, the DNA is TGTGCCAGCAGCTTAAGAGGTTTTGGAATTTACTTATCTGAAGCTTTCTTT.

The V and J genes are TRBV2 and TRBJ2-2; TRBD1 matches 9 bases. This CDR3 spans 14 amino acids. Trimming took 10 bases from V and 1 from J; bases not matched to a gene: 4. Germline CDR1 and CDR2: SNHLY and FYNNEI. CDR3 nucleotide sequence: TGTGCCAACAGACAGGGGGAGAACACCGGGGAGCTGTTTTTT. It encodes CANRQGENTGELFF.

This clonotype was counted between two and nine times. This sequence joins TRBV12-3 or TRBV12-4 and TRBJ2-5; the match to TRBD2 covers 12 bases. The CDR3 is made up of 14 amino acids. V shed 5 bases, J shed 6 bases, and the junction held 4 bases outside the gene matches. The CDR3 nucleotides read TGTGCCAGCAGTCCAACTAGCGGGGGGAAGACCCAGTACTTC. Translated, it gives CASSPTSGGKTQYF.

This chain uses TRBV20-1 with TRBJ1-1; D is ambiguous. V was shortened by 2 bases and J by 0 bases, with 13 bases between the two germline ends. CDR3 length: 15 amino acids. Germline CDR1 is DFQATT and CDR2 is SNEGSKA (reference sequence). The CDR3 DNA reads TGCAGTGCTAGACCCCGGGGATCCTTGAACACTGAAGCTTTCTTT. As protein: CSARPRGSLNTEAFF.

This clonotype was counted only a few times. The DNA for the CDR3 is TGTGCCAGCAGCGTAGATTCGAATGAGCAGTTCTTC. Its protein is CASSVDSNEQFF. The V and J genes are TRBV5-4 and TRBJ2-1; D is ambiguous. This CDR3 spans 12 amino acids. Trimming removed 4 bases from V and 7 bases from J, with 9 bases in between. Germline V gives CDR1 SGHNT, CDR2 YYREEE (reference sequence).

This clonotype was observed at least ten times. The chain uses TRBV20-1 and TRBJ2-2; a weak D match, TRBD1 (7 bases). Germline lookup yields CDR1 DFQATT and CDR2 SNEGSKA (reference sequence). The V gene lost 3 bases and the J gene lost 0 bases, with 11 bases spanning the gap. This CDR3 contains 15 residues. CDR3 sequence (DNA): TGCAGTGCTAGGGAGGGGGCGGCGAACACCGGGGAGCTGTTTTTT. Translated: CSAREGAANTGELFF.